The clone carrying this T cell receptor beta chain was seen only once. Its antigen is unidentified. This sample is part of a study of cytomegalovirus exposure and HLA in healthy donors. Overall study results and limits: Reported findings show TCR beta sequences accurately forecast HLA-A and HLA-B alleles in most subjects. Rarity characterized most TCR sequences, yet some public TCRs appeared in many donors.

Primers for the PCR totalled 60 Vbeta and 13 Jbeta. Method: immunoSEQ multiplex PCR; TCRdb's copy keeps in-frame clones and lacks some. Among 150,000 to 200,000 clones listed, 65% to 80% were seen once. Germline lookup yields CDR1 SGHVS and CDR2 FQNEAQ. This CDR3 spans 16 amino acids. V lost 5 bases to trimming and J lost 8 bases, with 24 bases between them. The J gene is TRBJ1-2, the V gene TRBV7-8, with D perhaps TRBD1 (5 bases). Material: PBMCs. This clonotype was obtained from a man younger than 35 in good health and CMV-seropositive. DNA for the CDR3: TGTGCCAGCAGCAAAGGTAGCGGAGGGGAGTTGCGAGGCTACACCTTC. Translated: CASSKGSGGELRGYTF.